This T cell receptor (beta chain) emerged from a study of glioma-infiltrating T cells after dendritic cell vaccination. Turning to this clone: Antigen specificity is unknown.

Study observations and caveats: Estimated pretreatment TIL content predicted outcome after dendritic cell vaccination.

All glioblastoma patients lacked an isocitrate dehydrogenase mutation. Repertoires were generated with immunoSEQ multiplex PCR, while TCRdb's copy carries only in-frame clones and drops some. This repertoire shows about 21,000 clones, roughly 78% found once; its top ten account for about 34%. CDR3 length: 24 amino acids. V lost 3 bases and J lost 4; bases outside the gene matches: 28. J is TRBJ2-2 and V is TRBV5-3; the match to TRBD2 covers 12 bases. TRBV5-3 is an ORF for which the function is uncertain. The TCR comes from a human donor with glioblastoma. The source material was blood, sampled before dendritic cell vaccination. In nucleotides, the CDR3 is TGTGCCAGAAGCTCGGGCATGGGATCCGGACTAGCGGGGAACCGTAGTCAGTTCACCGGGGAGCTGTTTTTT. Amino acid sequence: CARSSGMGSGLAGNRSQFTGELFF.